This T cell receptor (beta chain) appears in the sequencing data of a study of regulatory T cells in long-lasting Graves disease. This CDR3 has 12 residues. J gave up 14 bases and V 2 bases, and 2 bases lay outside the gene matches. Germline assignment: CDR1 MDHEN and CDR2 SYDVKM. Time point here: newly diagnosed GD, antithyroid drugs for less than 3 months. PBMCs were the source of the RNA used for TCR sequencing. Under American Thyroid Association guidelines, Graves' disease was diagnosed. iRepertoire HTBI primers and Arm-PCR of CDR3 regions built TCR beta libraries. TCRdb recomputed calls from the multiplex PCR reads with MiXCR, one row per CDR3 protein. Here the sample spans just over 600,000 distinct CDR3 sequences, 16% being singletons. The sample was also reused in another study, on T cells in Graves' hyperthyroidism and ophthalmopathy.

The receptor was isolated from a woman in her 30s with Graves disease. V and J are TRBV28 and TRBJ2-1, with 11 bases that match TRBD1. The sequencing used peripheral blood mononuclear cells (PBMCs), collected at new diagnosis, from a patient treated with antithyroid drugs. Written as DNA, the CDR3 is TGTGCCAGCAGTTTAGGGGGACAGGGGGAGTTCTTC. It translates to CASSLGGQGEFF.